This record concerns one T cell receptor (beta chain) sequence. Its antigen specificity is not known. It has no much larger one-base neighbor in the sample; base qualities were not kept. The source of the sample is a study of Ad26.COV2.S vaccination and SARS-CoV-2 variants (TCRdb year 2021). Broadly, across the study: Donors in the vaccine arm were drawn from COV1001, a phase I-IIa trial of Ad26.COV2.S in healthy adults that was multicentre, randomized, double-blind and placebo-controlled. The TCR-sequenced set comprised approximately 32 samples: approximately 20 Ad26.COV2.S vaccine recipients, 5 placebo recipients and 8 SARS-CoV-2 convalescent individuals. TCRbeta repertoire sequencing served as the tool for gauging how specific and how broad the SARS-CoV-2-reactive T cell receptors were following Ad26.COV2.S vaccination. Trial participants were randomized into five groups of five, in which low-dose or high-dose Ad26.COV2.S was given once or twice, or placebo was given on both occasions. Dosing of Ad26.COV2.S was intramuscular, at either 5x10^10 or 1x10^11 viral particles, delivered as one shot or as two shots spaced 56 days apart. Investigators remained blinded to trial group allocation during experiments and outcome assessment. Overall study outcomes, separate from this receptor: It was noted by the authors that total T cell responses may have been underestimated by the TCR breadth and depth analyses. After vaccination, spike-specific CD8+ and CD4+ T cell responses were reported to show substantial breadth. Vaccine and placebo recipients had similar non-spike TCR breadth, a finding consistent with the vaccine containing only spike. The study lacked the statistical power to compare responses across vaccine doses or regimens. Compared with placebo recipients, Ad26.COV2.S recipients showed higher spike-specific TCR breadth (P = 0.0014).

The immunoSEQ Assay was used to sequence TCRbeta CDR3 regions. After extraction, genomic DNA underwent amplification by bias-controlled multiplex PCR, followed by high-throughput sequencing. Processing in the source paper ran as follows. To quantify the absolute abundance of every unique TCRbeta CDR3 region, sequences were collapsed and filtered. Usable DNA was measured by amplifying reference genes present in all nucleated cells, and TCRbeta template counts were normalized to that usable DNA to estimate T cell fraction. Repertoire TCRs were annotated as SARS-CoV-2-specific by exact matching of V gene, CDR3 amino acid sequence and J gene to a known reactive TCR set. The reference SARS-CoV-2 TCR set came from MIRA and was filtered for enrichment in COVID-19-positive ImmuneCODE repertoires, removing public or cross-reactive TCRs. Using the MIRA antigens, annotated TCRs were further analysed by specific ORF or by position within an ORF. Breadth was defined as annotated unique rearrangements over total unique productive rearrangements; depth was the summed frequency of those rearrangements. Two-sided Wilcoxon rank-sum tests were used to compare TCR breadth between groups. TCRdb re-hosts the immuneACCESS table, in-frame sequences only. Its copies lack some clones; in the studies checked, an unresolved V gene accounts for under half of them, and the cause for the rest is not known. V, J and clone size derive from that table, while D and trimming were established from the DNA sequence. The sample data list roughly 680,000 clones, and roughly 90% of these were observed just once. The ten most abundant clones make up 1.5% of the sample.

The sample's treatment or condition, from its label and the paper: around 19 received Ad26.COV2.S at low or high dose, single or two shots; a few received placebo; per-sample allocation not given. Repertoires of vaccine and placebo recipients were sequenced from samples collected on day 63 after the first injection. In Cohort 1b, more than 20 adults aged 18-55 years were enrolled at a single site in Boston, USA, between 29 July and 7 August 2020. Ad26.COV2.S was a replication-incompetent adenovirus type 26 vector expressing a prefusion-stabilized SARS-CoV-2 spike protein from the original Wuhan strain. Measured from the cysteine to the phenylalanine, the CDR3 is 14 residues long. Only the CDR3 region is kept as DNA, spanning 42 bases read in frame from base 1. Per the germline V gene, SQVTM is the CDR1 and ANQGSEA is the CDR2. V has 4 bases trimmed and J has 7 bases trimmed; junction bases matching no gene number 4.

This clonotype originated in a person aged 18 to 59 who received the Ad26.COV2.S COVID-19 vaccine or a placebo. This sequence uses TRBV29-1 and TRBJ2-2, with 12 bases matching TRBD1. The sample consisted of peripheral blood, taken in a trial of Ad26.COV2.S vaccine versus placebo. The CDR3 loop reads CSVAGQGAGGELFF. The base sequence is TGCAGCGTTGCGGGACAGGGGGCGGGCGGGGAGCTGTTTTTT.